Listed here are 3 T cell receptor beta chains from one sample, sequenced in a study of CD8 T cells in Susac syndrome (dated by TCRdb to about 2019). The method behind the library was the immunoSEQ multiplex PCR assay. RNA was extracted using the RNeasy kit, and about 0.5 to 1 microgram was reverse transcribed with random hexamers. TCRdb reprocessed the public reads (quality trimming at Q25 with fastp, clone calling with MiXCR) and kept in-frame beta chains. Rows are unified per CDR3 protein, each entry keeping the most common DNA and genes. This sample has 100,000 to 150,000 distinct CDR3 sequences in its table, and approximately 96% of those were observed once. The ten largest clones take up over 0.07% of the sample. Input material: CD4+ T cells from PBMCs. Source of these receptors: a human donor in good health.

The chain couples TRBV4-3 to TRBJ2-1; D unclear. The CDR3 is made up of 14 amino acids. CDR1 is LGHNA, CDR2 YSLEER, per germline. V lost 1 base and J lost 6, with 10 bases in between. In nucleotides, the CDR3 is TGCGCCAGCAGCCAAGCCCCTCGCGGCAATGAGCAGTTCTTC. Protein sequence: CASSQAPRGNEQFF.

The chain uses TRBV25-1 and TRBJ2-5; 7 bases fit TRBD2. V lost 4 bases and J lost 0; bases outside the gene matches: 2. Germline loops: CDR1 MGHDK, CDR2 SYGVNS. This CDR3 is built from 14 residues. CDR3 in amino acids: CASSGGGNQETQYF. The DNA for the CDR3 is TGTGCCAGCAGTGGGGGGGGAAACCAAGAGACCCAGTACTTC. The full variable domain, its missing parts supplied by reference TRBV25-1 and TRBJ2-5, is EADIYQTPRYLVIGTGKKITLECSQTMGHDKMYWYQQDPGMELHLIHYSYGVNSTEKGDLSSESTVSRIRTEHFPLTLESARPSHTSQYLCASSGGGNQETQYFGPGTRLLVL.

CDR3 bases: TGTGCCAGCAGCTTAGGTGGGGTCTCCTATGGCTACACCTTC. It encodes CASSLGGVSYGYTF. The chain employs TRBV7-9 and TRBJ1-2, with D unresolved. Germline assignment: CDR1 SEHNR and CDR2 FQNEAQ (reference sequence). This CDR3 region has 14 residues. Trimming took off 1 base at V and 4 bases at J, with 10 bases between the two ends.